The clone carrying this T cell receptor beta chain was observed a handful of times. Its antigen is as yet unknown. These data belong to a study of early T cells in non-severe SARS-CoV-2 infection. In the study overall: Sequencing of bulk RNA from unsorted whole blood was done, without chain pairing. Points from the study as a whole: VDJdb matches were skewed toward anti-spike CD8 T cell responses.

The TCR library protocol was used to attach unique molecular identifiers. These identifiers were attached to individual cDNA molecules. TCRdb re-derived calls from the 5' RACE reads in MiXCR, one entry per CDR3 protein. The repertoire holds about 45,000 distinct CDR3 sequences, with approximately 10% as singletons. The CDR3 has 14 residues. V gave up 4 bases and J gave up 4 bases, with 14 bases separating them. CDR1 and CDR2 (germline): SGHDT, YYEEEE. Sequenced: whole blood. The rearrangement joins TRBV5-6 to TRBJ1-2; D gene uncertain. This receptor was identified in an adult who was a healthcare worker with PCR-confirmed SARS-CoV-2 infection or an uninfected control (not recorded which). The DNA for the CDR3 is TGTGCCAGCAGCCCCGAAACCACTTCCTATGGCTACACCTTC. Translating gives CASSPETTSYGYTF.